This paragraph covers one T cell receptor beta chain sequence. This entry comes from a study of T cell changes during pregnancy in multiple sclerosis. The repertoire was sequenced with immunoSEQ multiplex PCR; TCRdb's copy has only in-frame clones and lacks some. The data contain around 39,000 clones, approximately 90% of them singletons. This CDR3 is 18 amino acids long. J gave up 9 bases and V 1 base, and 16 bases lay outside the gene matches. Germline CDR1 MGHRA, CDR2 YSYEKL. Sample: CD8+ T cells from peripheral blood mononuclear cells, taken before pregnancy. The TCR originated in a female donor with multiple sclerosis, enrolled in a pregnancy study. The V gene is TRBV4-1, the J gene TRBJ2-1; 9 bases align to TRBD2. The CDR3 DNA follows: TGCGCCAGCAGCCAAGCCCCCTGGGCTAGCGGGATGGCGAGTGAGCAGTTCTTC. This sequence encodes CASSQAPWASGMASEQFF.